The following is a T cell receptor (beta chain) sequence with its context. Between the trimmed V and J ends, which lost 4 bases and 8 bases, there was a span of 14 bases. This CDR3 has 13 amino acids. The data were produced by immunoSEQ multiplex PCR, yet TCRdb's version contains in-frame clones alone and is incomplete. The sample includes tens of thousands of clones, roughly 89% of them seen just once. The data originate from a study of blood T cell repertoires in COVID-19. Study as a whole: COVID-19 samples, acute and convalescent, were from the United States, Italy and Spain. PBMCs, B-cell-depleted T cells, or T cells were the source of the cDNA or gDNA that made up the material.

The V call is TRBV12-3 or TRBV12-4, the J call TRBJ1-2, with a tentative D call TRBD1 (5 bases). This receptor was obtained from a woman aged 60-75 years with COVID-19, enrolled during active disease. Input material: peripheral blood. This CDR3 is CASSWDSGGGYTF. The CDR3 nucleotides are TGTGCCAGCAGTTGGGACTCCGGCGGGGGCTACACCTTC.